This entry describes one T cell receptor beta chain. Germline loops: CDR1 SGHTA, CDR2 FQGNSA. The CDR3 length is 15 residues. V dropped 5 bases and J dropped 7; count of bases not matched to a gene: 8. These data belong to a study of blood T cells in healthy people across ages. The authors extracted at least 6 micrograms of total RNA per sample. The second PCR ran roughly 7 to 12 cycles with a sample-barcoded 5' primer and J-beta primers. In TCRdb, the 5' RACE reads were re-called with MiXCR into one record per CDR3 protein. The profile covers just under 900,000 distinct CDR3 sequences, with around 28% appearing a single time and approximately 15% taken by the ten largest.

The clonotype originates from a woman at least 80 years old in good health. Sequencing used blood. The rearrangement joins TRBV7-2 to TRBJ1-4; 9 bases match TRBD1. This CDR3 is CASSPQGQGSEKLFF. CDR3 coding DNA: TGTGCCAGCAGCCCCCAGGGACAGGGCAGTGAAAAACTGTTTTTT.